Listed below are T cell receptor beta chains from one sample, sequenced in a study of blood T cell repertoires in COVID-19. The protocol was immunoSEQ multiplex PCR, while the TCRdb copy is restricted to in-frame clones and leaves out a portion. Of about 170,000 clones listed, around four fifths are singletons. The source material was peripheral blood. These receptors were obtained from a man aged 70-80 years with acute or convalescent COVID-19. Each CDR3 is given with its conserved first and last residue. D genes are given only for firm matches. Only part of the rows carry a size: once, few, many, or a class if the clone is expanded.

j_call v_call clone_size d_call cdr3_nt cdr3_aa
TRBJ2-6 TRBV14 few TRBD1 TGTGCCAGCAGAGGACAGGGCTCTGGGGCCAACGTCCTGACTTTC CASRGQGSGANVLTF
TRBJ2-5 TRBV9 NA TRBD1 TGTGCCAGCAGCGCCGGGACAGGGGCGACCCAGTACTTC CASSAGTGATQYF
TRBJ1-1 TRBV11-3 NA NA TGTGCCAGCAGCCCGCGGGGTGCGACTGAAGCTTTCTTT CASSPRGATEAFF
TRBJ2-1 TRBV11-3 NA TRBD2 TGTGCCAGCAGCTTAGGGCTAGCGGGGGGGCCGGGCAATGAGCAGTTCTTC CASSLGLAGGPGNEQFF
TRBJ1-2 TRBV19 NA TRBD1 TGTGCCAGTGTACAGGGGGCGCGCGGCTATGGCTACACCTTC CASVQGARGYGYTF
TRBJ2-3 TRBV19 NA TRBD2 TGTGCCAGTACCAAGGGACTAGCGGGTCATAGAGATACGCAGTATTTT CASTKGLAGHRDTQYF
TRBJ2-2 TRBV2 NA NA TGTGCCAGTTCAGGGGATCTTACCGGGGAGCTGTTTTTT CASSGDLTGELFF
TRBJ2-3 TRBV5-4 many TRBD2 TGTGCCAGCAGCTTGGCCCCTAGCGGGGGGGCGGATACGCAGTATTTT CASSLAPSGGADTQYF
TRBJ2-3 TRBV7-6 NA NA TGTGCCAGCAGCTTAGGATCTATATCTAGCACAGATACGCAGTATTTT CASSLGSISSTDTQYF
TRBJ2-7 TRBV28 NA TRBD2 TGTGCCAGCAGTTTGATAGCGGGAGTTTCCTACGAGCAGTACTTC CASSLIAGVSYEQYF
TRBJ1-2 TRBV27 NA TRBD1 TGTGCCAGCAGGGGGGTTAGGGGGCAACTCACTAGGGCTAACTATGGCTACACCTTC CASRGVRGQLTRANYGYTF
TRBJ2-3 TRBV13 few TRBD2 TGTGCCAGCAGCTTAGGGCTAGCGGGGGCAGATACGCAGTATTTT CASSLGLAGADTQYF
TRBJ1-1 TRBV18 NA TRBD1 TGTGCCAGCTCACCGGGACAGGAACTAAACACTGAAGCTTTCTTT CASSPGQELNTEAFF
TRBJ2-3 TRBV11-3 NA TRBD1 TGTGCCAGCAGCCTTCTTGTAGGGGGCCGAGATACGCAGTATTTT CASSLLVGGRDTQYF
TRBJ2-1 TRBV30 NA TRBD2 TGTGCCTGGAGCCCGTCCGGGACTAGCGAACAGTTCTTC CAWSPSGTSEQFF
TRBJ2-2 TRBV5-1 NA TRBD2 TGCGCCAGCAGCTTGACCCCTAGCGGGGGGGCACTCGGGGAGCTGTTTTTT CASSLTPSGGALGELFF
TRBJ2-5 TRBV6-5 few NA TGTGCCAGCAGTCGACCAGGGTGGGAGACCCAGTACTTC CASSRPGWETQYF
TRBJ2-7 TRBV9 NA TRBD1 TGTGCCAGCAGCGTAGAAGGGGGCGGCGAGCAGTACTTC CASSVEGGGEQYF
TRBJ2-2 TRBV18 few NA TGTGCCAGCTCACCAGTAAGGCGGTCGAACACCGGGGAGCTGTTTTTT CASSPVRRSNTGELFF
TRBJ2-5 TRBV2 NA TRBD2 TGTGCCAGCAGTGAGGGAGGGAGAGAGACCCAGTACTTC CASSEGGRETQYF
TRBJ2-1 TRBV4-2 NA NA TGTGCCAGCAGCCAAGTTTCTCTAGAGCCCGATGAGCAGTTCTTC CASSQVSLEPDEQFF
TRBJ2-7 TRBV19 once NA TGTGCCAGTAAGGCAGGGGAAGAGCAGTACTTC CASKAGEEQYF
TRBJ2-7 TRBV7-8 NA NA TGTGCCAGCAGCCCAAACTCCTACGAGCAGTACTTC CASSPNSYEQYF
TRBJ2-7 TRBV18 NA NA TGTGCCAGCTCGCCCGACAGACTCGAGGTGCAGTACTTC CASSPDRLEVQYF